This TCR beta chain emerged from a study of shared clonotypes between healthy human individuals. To note about this clone: Its antigen is currently unknown.

Broader study findings: Clonotypes which were not shared had lower generation probabilities than clonotypes that all four donors shared.

Sequenced by immunoSEQ multiplex PCR; TCRdb stores in-frame clones only, minus some. The sample holds a few million clones, about 92% seen once. There are 16 residues in the CDR3. V lost 3 bases, J lost 4 bases, and 16 bases lay in between. The germline V gene encodes CDR1 SGHRS and CDR2 YFSETQ. Sequenced: naive CD4+ T cells from PBMCs. Subset meaning: CD45RA+ positively selected. The V gene is TRBV5-1, the J gene TRBJ1-4, with D perhaps matching TRBD1 (6 bases). The source of this sequence is a man younger than 35 in good health. Some clones in this sample may be carry-over from other donors' samples. Written as DNA, the CDR3 is TGCGCCAGCAGCTCCCTTGGGGGCCAGCTTAATGAAAAACTGTTTTTT. Amino acids: CASSSLGGQLNEKLFF.